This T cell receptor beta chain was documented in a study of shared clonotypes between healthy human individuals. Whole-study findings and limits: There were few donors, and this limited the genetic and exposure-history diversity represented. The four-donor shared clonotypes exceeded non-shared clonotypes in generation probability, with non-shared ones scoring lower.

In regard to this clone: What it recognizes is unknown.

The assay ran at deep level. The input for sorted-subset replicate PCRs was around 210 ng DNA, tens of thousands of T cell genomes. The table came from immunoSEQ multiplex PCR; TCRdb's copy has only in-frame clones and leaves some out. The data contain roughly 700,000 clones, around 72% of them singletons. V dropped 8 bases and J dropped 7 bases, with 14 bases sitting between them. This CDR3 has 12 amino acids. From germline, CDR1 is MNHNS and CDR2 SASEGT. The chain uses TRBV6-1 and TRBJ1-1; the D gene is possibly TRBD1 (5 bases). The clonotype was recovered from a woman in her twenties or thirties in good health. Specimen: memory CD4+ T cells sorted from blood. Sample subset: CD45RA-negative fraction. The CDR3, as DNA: TGTGCCAGCCTCATCAGGGTTTTTGAAGCTTTCTTT. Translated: CASLIRVFEAFF.